This T cell receptor (beta chain) was obtained from a study of T cell responses to AZD1222 COVID-19 vaccine. Libraries were prepared by immunoSEQ multiplex PCR; TCRdb keeps only in-frame clonotypes and omits some of them. The sample includes some 150,000 clones, about nine tenths of them seen just once. Study-level points and caveats: CD4 TCRs associated with vaccination spanned spike, dominating at 160-218 and 743-854.

Only one count was recorded for this clone. Its cognate antigen is unknown. This CDR3 has 16 amino acids. The junction had 5 bases not matched to a gene; V was cut back by 0 bases and J by 4 bases. CDR1 SGDLS and CDR2 YYNGEE come from the germline V gene. The chain recombines TRBV9 with TRBJ2-1; the match to TRBD2 covers 9 bases. The receptor comes from an adult who received the AZD1222 COVID-19 vaccine. The specimen comprised peripheral blood, sampled 28 days after the second AZD1222 dose. The CDR3 sequence is CASSVDPSGVYNEQFF. CDR3 nucleotides: TGTGCCAGCAGCGTAGATCCTAGCGGGGTATACAATGAGCAGTTCTTC.